The T cell receptor (beta chain) under discussion was sequenced for a study of blood T cell repertoires in COVID-19. In the study overall: The analysed material was cDNA or gDNA that came from T cells, B-cell-depleted T cells, or PBMCs.

Ages ranged from about 18 to 89 years, with residence in around 24 US areas. Cohorts were based on clinical histories the participants reported. Two consecutive negative NP/OP PCR tests, clearance, or resolved symptoms defined Cohort 3 recovery. The V and J ends lost 4 bases and 3 bases, in that order; junction bases with no gene match: 16. CDR3 length: 17 amino acids. Per germline, CDR1 SGHRS and CDR2 YFSETQ. Data came from immunoSEQ multiplex PCR; TCRdb stores just in-frame clones and leaves some out. This sample has approximately 260,000 clones, with roughly nine tenths found just once. This TCR derives from a woman aged 60-75 years who had recovered from COVID-19. The chain has TRBV5-1 and TRBJ2-7; 7 nucleotides match TRBD1. Input material: PBMCs or T cells enriched from blood (not recorded which). Written as DNA, the CDR3 is TGCGCCAGCAGCCCTACCATTTCAGGGGGTAAGGGCTACGAGCAGTACTTC. Protein sequence: CASSPTISGGKGYEQYF.